This T cell receptor (beta chain) was captured in a study of OX40 agonist ivuxolimab in advanced cancers. Study-wide points: CD4+ and CD8+ blood T cells expanded clonally by week 6 at 0.1 to 3.0 mg/kg. Compared with others, partial responders at 0.1-3.0 mg/kg displayed clonal expansion among the lowest.

Note on this clone: The antigen is unknown. At one boundary the junction diverges from the germline segment, which might be a read error.

This CDR3 contains 14 residues. CDR1 is ENHRY and CDR2 is SYGVKD in the germline V gene. The protocol was immunoSEQ multiplex PCR, while the TCRdb copy is restricted to in-frame clones and leaves out a portion. Seen here are approximately 20,000 clones, about nine tenths observed once, and the top ten hold 13%. The sampling schedule covered blood at baseline, cycle 4 day 1, and cycle 7 day 1. Source: CD4+ or CD8+ T cells sorted from blood, taken in a trial of the OX40 agonist ivuxolimab. The chain carries TRBV10-3 and TRBJ2-3; D not certain. This receptor was obtained from an adult with an advanced solid tumor such as melanoma, head and neck, liver or kidney cancer. The DNA of the CDR3 is TGTGCCAGCAGTTGGACGCAACCCACAGATACGCAGTATTTT. The encoded protein is CASSWTQPTDTQYF.